The next 14 T cell receptor beta chains were all read from a single sample in a study of CD8+ T cells in alopecia areata. Once RNA had been extracted, it was reverse transcribed into cDNA to act as the sequencing template. This table comes from immunoSEQ multiplex PCR, and its TCRdb copy is limited to in-frame clones, with some not included. The sample contains hundreds of thousands of clones, approximately 65% of which appear only once. Treatment reported: oral pan-JAK inhibitor, 5-10 mg twice daily. The specimen comprised CD4+ T cells sorted from blood, sampled at approximately week 42, from a patient treated with tofacitinib. These TCRs come from a human donor with alopecia areata.

The rearrangement links TRBV29-1 to TRBJ1-1; D is unclear. Germline V gene data show CDR1 as SQVTM and CDR2 as ANQGSEA. This CDR3 is 11 amino acids long. V was trimmed by 7 bases and J by 7 bases, leaving 13 bases between them. The CDR3 is CSGGLGREAFF. DNA of the CDR3: TGCAGCGGAGGACTAGGGCGTGAAGCTTTCTTT.

This chain links TRBV18 with TRBJ1-5; 8 bases fit TRBD1. The CDR3 is made up of 13 amino acids. From germline, CDR1 is KGHSH and CDR2 LQKENI. After removal of 5 bases from V and 5 bases from J, the junction contained 2 bases not matched to a gene. CDR3 residues: CASSDRGDQPQHF. CDR3 nucleotides: TGTGCCAGCTCAGACAGGGGTGATCAGCCCCAGCATTTT.

This chain connects TRBV19 to TRBJ1-2; 8 bases fit TRBD1. The germline V gene has CDR1 LNHDA and CDR2 SQIVND (reference sequence). The CDR3 consists of 14 residues. Germline trimming cut 5 bases from V and 10 bases from J; bases unmatched to any gene: 12. CDR3 region: CASSPQTGTGFYTF. The CDR3 DNA follows: TGTGCCAGTAGTCCGCAGACGGGGACAGGCTTCTACACCTTC.

This chain uses TRBV7-8 with TRBJ1-1; tentatively, D is TRBD1 (5 bases). Germline lookup yields CDR1 SGHVS and CDR2 FQNEAQ. Trimming removed 6 bases from V and 2 bases from J, with 16 bases in between. CDR3 length: 15 amino acids. CDR3: CASSSSWGINTEAFF. CDR3 nucleotides: TGTGCCAGCAGTAGCAGCTGGGGGATTAACACTGAAGCTTTCTTT.

This clone is classed as medium-sized. The V call is TRBV11-2, the J call TRBJ2-2, with TRBD2 identical over 9 bases. This CDR3 comprises 14 residues. Trimming took 2 bases from V and 6 from J; bases not matched to a gene: 1. Germline V CDR1 and CDR2: SGHAT, FQNNGV. For the CDR3, the DNA is TGTGCCAGCAGCTTACTAGCGGGGTCCGGGGAGCTGTTTTTT. As protein: CASSLLAGSGELFF.

The chain combines TRBV28 with TRBJ2-7; 8 bases are a match to TRBD2. Per the germline V gene, CDR1 is MDHEN and CDR2 is SYDVKM. The J segment lost 0 bases and the V segment lost 6 bases, leaving 4 bases of the junction unmatched. This CDR3 has 14 residues. The CDR3 DNA reads as TGTGCCAGCAGCCGCGGGGGGAACTCCTACGAGCAGTACTTC. This translates into CASSRGGNSYEQYF.

A few counts support this clone. This sequence joins TRBV9 and TRBJ2-1; D remains unclear. The V gene lost 0 bases and the J gene lost 8 bases, with 6 bases spanning the gap. This CDR3 has 12 amino acids. CDR1 and CDR2 from the germline V gene are SGDLS and YYNGEE. The CDR3: CASSVDHHEQFF. The DNA of the CDR3 is TGTGCCAGCAGCGTAGACCATCATGAGCAGTTCTTC. Variable domain in full (rest from reference TRBV9 and TRBJ2-1): DSGVTQTPKHLITATGQRVTLRCSPRSGDLSVYWYQQSLDQGLQFLIQYYNGEERAKGNILERFSAQQFPDLHSELNLSSLELGDSALYFCASSVDHHEQFFGPGTRLTVL.

The chain is built from TRBV7-9 and TRBJ2-2; 8 bases line up with TRBD1. The germline V gene encodes CDR1 SEHNR and CDR2 FQNEAQ (reference sequence). V was pared by 8 bases and J by 1 base, with 9 bases of the junction left unmatched. The CDR3 has 16 residues. The DNA of the CDR3 is TGTGCCAGCCGATGGGACAGGATCGTGAACACCGGGGAGCTGTTTTTT. Translation gives CASRWDRIVNTGELFF.

This chain connects TRBV5-1 to TRBJ2-7; possibly TRBD1 for D (5 bases). CDR3 length equals 13 residues. Trimming left V 5 bases short and J 2 bases short, with 11 bases between. Germline CDR1 is SGHRS and CDR2 is YFSETQ. The CDR3 sequence is CASSPGRTYEQYF. The CDR3 nucleotides read TGCGCCAGCAGTCCAGGGCGAACCTACGAGCAGTACTTC.

This chain links TRBV29-1 with TRBJ2-1; tentative D call: TRBD1 (5 bases). V was shortened by 4 bases and J by 0 bases, with 19 bases between the two germline ends. In germline, CDR1 is SQVTM, CDR2 ANQGSEA. This CDR3 contains 17 residues. The CDR3 spells CSVGGGGIGHSYNEQFF. The CDR3 DNA reads as TGCAGCGTTGGGGGTGGCGGAATAGGACACTCCTACAATGAGCAGTTCTTC.

The gene calls are TRBV29-1 and TRBJ2-1; TRBD2 matches 8 bases. V dropped 2 bases and J dropped 7; count of bases not matched to a gene: 4. The CDR3 covers 13 residues. From germline, CDR1 is SQVTM and CDR2 ANQGSEA. CDR3 nucleotides: TGCAGCGTTGAACGGGGGGGCGTGAATGAGCAGTTCTTC. It yields the protein CSVERGGVNEQFF.

The gene calls are TRBV27 and TRBJ2-3; 10 bases map to TRBD2. The V and J ends lost 5 bases and 4 bases, in that order; junction bases with no gene match: 6. This CDR3 region has 15 residues. In germline, CDR1 is MNHEY, CDR2 SMNVEV (reference sequence). Written as DNA, the CDR3 is TGTGCCAGCAGTACTAGCGGGGCCTTCCCAGATACGCAGTATTTT. Its protein product is CASSTSGAFPDTQYF.

This rearrangement joins TRBV2 to TRBJ2-3; D is possibly TRBD1 (5 bases). V lost 0 bases and J 2 bases, leaving 9 bases between the germline ends. CDR1 is SNHLY and CDR2 is FYNNEI in the germline V gene. The CDR3 is 15 residues long. The CDR3 loop reads CASSEATANTDTQYF. The CDR3 DNA reads TGTGCCAGCAGTGAAGCGACAGCTAACACAGATACGCAGTATTTT.

This clone was recorded a few times. The rearrangement links TRBV29-1 to TRBJ2-7; D is perhaps TRBD1 (5 bases). Per germline, CDR1 SQVTM and CDR2 ANQGSEA. The length of the CDR3 is 14 residues. V was trimmed by 1 base and J by 3 bases, leaving 13 bases between them. CDR3 region: CSVEGRGGNYEQYF. The CDR3 nucleotides are TGCAGCGTTGAAGGAAGGGGCGGAAACTACGAGCAGTACTTC.